Below are 14 T cell receptor beta chains sequenced from a single sample in a study of blood T cell repertoires in COVID-19. Sequencing was performed with immunoSEQ multiplex PCR; in TCRdb, only in-frame clones are kept and a portion is missing. The sample records about 220,000 clones, over 75% being singletons. The sample comprised PBMCs or T cells enriched from blood (not recorded which). These receptor sequences come from a woman younger than 30 in a cohort exposed to, infected with or recovered from COVID-19 (not recorded which).

The J gene is TRBJ2-7, the V gene TRBV27; D unresolved. The CDR3 extends over 14 amino acids. Germline-derived CDR1 and CDR2 are MNHEY and SMNVEV (reference sequence). V shed 8 bases and J shed 2 bases, with 16 bases lying between them. Written as DNA, the CDR3 is TGTGCCAGCGGCTCATTCGACATGGCCTACGAGCAGTACTTC. Translating it yields CASGSFDMAYEQYF.

The chain carries TRBV3-1 (or the pseudogene TRBV3-2) and TRBJ1-2, with a tentative D call TRBD1 (5 bases). CDR3 length equals 13 residues. V was cut by 3 bases and J by 5 bases, with 10 bases left in between. The germline V gene has CDR1 LGHDT and CDR2 YNNKEL (reference sequence). The CDR3 reads CASSQTEAYGYTF. The CDR3 bases are TGTGCCAGCAGCCAGACAGAGGCTTATGGCTACACCTTC.

The V and J genes are TRBV2 and TRBJ1-1; D might be TRBD1 (6 bases). The V gene's germline CDR1 is SNHLY and CDR2 FYNNEI. CDR3 length equals 15 residues. V was trimmed by 8 bases and J by 3 bases, leaving 19 bases between them. CDR3 protein: CASGGAGTKDTEAFF. CDR3 nucleotide sequence: TGTGCCAGCGGGGGCGCCGGGACAAAAGACACTGAAGCTTTCTTT.

The chain employs TRBV27 and TRBJ1-1, with a tentative D call TRBD1 (6 bases). Germline CDR1 is MNHEY and CDR2 is SMNVEV (reference sequence). V lost 2 bases and J lost 10, with 20 bases in between. The CDR3 contains 15 residues. CDR3 bases: TGTGCCAGCAGTTTACCCGGGGACACTGGTTCGGGAGCTTTCTTT. Its translation: CASSLPGDTGSGAFF.

The chain combines TRBV2 with TRBJ2-3; 10 bases are shared with TRBD2. Germline V gives CDR1 SNHLY, CDR2 FYNNEI. This CDR3 is built from 14 residues. With 8 bases clipped from V and 5 bases from J, the junction kept 7 bases outside the gene matches. The CDR3 coding sequence is TGTGCCAGCGTTTCGAGCGGGGGGGGAGATACGCAGTATTTT. As protein: CASVSSGGGDTQYF.

This clone was seen just once. The rearrangement uses TRBV28 and TRBJ2-2, with a weak D call TRBD1 (6 bases). Per the germline V gene, CDR1 is MDHEN and CDR2 is SYDVKM. Deletions cut 7 bases from V and 1 base from J, with 13 bases between. The CDR3 loop spans 15 amino acids. The DNA of the CDR3 is TGTGCCAGCATGGGGGCCCGTTGGAACACCGGGGAGCTGTTTTTT. It yields the protein CASMGARWNTGELFF.

V and J are TRBV3-1 (or the pseudogene TRBV3-2) and TRBJ1-2; 7 nucleotides align to TRBD1. The CDR3 covers 15 residues. In germline, CDR1 is LGHDT, CDR2 YNNKEL (reference sequence). With V trimmed by 3 bases and J by 4 bases, 8 bases remained unmatched. CDR3 sequence: CASSHRQGIVYGYTF. CDR3 bases: TGTGCCAGCAGCCATAGACAGGGAATCGTCTATGGCTACACCTTC.

The chain is built from TRBV2 and TRBJ2-4; D might be TRBD2 (6 bases). The CDR3 consists of 12 residues. Germline lookup yields CDR1 SNHLY and CDR2 FYNNEI. Trimming removed 6 bases from V and 3 bases from J, with 6 bases in between. The CDR3 reads CASRGGKNIQYF. The CDR3, as DNA: TGTGCCAGCAGGGGGGGCAAAAACATTCAGTACTTC.

The V and J genes are TRBV19 and TRBJ1-5, with TRBD1 identical over 7 bases. The CDR3 has 14 amino acids. The junction had 10 bases not matched to a gene; V was cut back by 8 bases and J by 6 bases. Germline CDR1 LNHDA, CDR2 SQIVND (reference sequence). The DNA of the CDR3 is TGTGCCAGTCGGCGACAGGGTATCTTTCAGCCCCAGCATTTT. Encoded protein: CASRRQGIFQPQHF.

This clone was counted between two and nine times. This chain connects TRBV28 to TRBJ2-7; maybe TRBD1 (5 bases). In germline, CDR1 is MDHEN, CDR2 SYDVKM. The CDR3 length is 12 residues. V shed 3 bases and J shed 2 bases, with 5 bases lying between them. The CDR3, as DNA: TGTGCCAGCAGTTTGGACACCTACGAGCAGTACTTC. This encodes CASSLDTYEQYF.

This chain links TRBV28 with TRBJ1-1; tentatively, D is TRBD1 (5 bases). Per germline, CDR1 MDHEN and CDR2 SYDVKM. The CDR3 runs to 13 residues. V gave up 5 bases and J gave up 7 bases, with 14 bases separating them. The CDR3 here is CASSISWQGEAFF. The DNA for the CDR3 is TGTGCCAGCAGTATTTCGTGGCAGGGTGAAGCTTTCTTT.

This CDR3 reads CASSLGRDRNYGYTF. CDR3 bases: TGTGCCAGCAGTTTAGGCCGGGACAGAAACTATGGCTACACCTTC. The rearrangement links TRBV28 to TRBJ1-2; 7 nucleotides line up with TRBD1. Trimming removed 2 bases from V and 2 bases from J; junction bases left unmatched: 5. The CDR3 contains 15 residues. In germline, CDR1 is MDHEN, CDR2 SYDVKM.

V gene TRBV18 combines with J gene TRBJ1-2, with 8 bases aligning to TRBD1. Germline loops: CDR1 KGHSH, CDR2 LQKENI. V shed 5 bases and J 4 bases; nucleotides not matched to a gene: 12. This CDR3 is 16 amino acids long. CDR3 sequence reads: CASSVGAWDRTYGYTF. CDR3 nucleotides: TGTGCCAGCTCAGTCGGGGCCTGGGACAGGACCTATGGCTACACCTTC.

V is TRBV5-8 and J is TRBJ1-1; the match to TRBD1 covers 9 bases. Germline CDR1 SGHTS, CDR2 YDEGEE. CDR3 length equals 16 residues. V shed 3 bases and J 1 base; nucleotides not matched to a gene: 7. The DNA for the CDR3 is TGTGCCAGCAGCTCGTCGACAGGGGGGAAGAACACTGAAGCTTTCTTT. Encoded protein: CASSSSTGGKNTEAFF.